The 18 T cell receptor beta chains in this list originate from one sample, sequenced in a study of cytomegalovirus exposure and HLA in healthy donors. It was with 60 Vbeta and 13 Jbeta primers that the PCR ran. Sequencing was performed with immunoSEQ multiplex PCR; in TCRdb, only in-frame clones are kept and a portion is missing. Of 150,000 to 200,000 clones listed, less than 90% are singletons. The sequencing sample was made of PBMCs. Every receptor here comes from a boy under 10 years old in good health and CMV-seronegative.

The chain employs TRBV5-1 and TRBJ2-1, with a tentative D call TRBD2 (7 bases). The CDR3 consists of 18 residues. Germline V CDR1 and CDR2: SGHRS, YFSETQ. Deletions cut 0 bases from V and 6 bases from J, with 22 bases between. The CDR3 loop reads CASSLEFIAGEGGNEQFF. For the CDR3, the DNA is TGCGCCAGCAGCTTGGAATTTATCGCGGGAGAGGGGGGCAATGAGCAGTTCTTC.

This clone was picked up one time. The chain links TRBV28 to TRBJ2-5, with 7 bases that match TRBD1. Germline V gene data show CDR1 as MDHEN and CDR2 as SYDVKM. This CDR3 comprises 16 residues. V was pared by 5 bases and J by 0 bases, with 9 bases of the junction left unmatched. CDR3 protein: CASSPTLDRDQETQYF. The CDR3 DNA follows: TGTGCCAGCAGTCCCACCCTTGACAGGGACCAAGAGACCCAGTACTTC.

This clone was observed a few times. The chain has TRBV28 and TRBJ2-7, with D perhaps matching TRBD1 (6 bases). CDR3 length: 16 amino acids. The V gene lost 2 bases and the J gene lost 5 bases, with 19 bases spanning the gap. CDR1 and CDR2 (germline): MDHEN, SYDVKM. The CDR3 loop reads CASSLLSGQGRNEQYF. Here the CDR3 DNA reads TGTGCCAGCAGTTTACTAAGTGGTCAGGGGCGGAACGAGCAGTACTTC.

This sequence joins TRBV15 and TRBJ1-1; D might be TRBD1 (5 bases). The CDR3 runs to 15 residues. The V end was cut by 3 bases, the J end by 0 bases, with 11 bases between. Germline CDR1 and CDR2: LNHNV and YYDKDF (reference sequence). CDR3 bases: TGTGCCACCAGCAGGGGCAGGGTGGTGAACACTGAAGCTTTCTTT. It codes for CATSRGRVVNTEAFF.

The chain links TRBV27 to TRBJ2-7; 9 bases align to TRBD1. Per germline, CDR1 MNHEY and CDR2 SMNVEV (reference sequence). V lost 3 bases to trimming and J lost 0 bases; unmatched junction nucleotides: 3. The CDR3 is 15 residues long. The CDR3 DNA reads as TGTGCCAGCAGTTTTGGGACAGGGAGCTCCTACGAGCAGTACTTC. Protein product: CASSFGTGSSYEQYF.

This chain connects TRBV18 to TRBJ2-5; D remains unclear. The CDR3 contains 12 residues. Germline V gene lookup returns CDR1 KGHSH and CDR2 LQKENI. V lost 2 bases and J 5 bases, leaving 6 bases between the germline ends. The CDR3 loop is CASSPSAETQYF. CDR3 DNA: TGTGCCAGCTCACCAAGCGCCGAGACCCAGTACTTC.

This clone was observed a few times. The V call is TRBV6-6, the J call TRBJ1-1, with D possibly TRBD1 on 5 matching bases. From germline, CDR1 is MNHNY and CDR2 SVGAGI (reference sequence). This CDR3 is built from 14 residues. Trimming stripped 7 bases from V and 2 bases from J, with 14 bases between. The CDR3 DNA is TGTGCCAGCACCCCGCGGGGGAAAAACACTGAAGCTTTCTTT. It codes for CASTPRGKNTEAFF.

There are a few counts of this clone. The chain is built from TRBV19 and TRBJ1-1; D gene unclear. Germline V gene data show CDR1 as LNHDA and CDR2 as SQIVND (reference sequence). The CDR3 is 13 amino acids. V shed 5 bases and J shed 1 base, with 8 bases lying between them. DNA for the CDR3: TGTGCCAGTAGTGTCCGTAGGAACACTGAAGCTTTCTTT. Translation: CASSVRRNTEAFF.

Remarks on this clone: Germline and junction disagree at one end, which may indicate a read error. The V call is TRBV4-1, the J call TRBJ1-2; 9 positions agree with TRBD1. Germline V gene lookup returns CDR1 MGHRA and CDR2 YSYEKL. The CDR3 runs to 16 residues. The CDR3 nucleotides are TGCGCCAGCAGCCAAGTGGGACAGGGACCTAAGTATGGCTACACCTTC. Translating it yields CASSQVGQGPKYGYTF.

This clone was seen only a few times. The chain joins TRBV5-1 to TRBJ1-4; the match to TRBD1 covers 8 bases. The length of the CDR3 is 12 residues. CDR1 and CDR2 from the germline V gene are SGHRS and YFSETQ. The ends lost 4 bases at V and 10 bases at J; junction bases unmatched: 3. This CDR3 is CASSKDRVKLFF. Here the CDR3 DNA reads TGCGCCAGCAGCAAGGACAGGGTAAAACTGTTTTTT.

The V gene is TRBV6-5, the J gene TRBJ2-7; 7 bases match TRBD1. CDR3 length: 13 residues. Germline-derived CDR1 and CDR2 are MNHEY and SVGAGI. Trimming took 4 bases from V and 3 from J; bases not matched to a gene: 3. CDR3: CASSSGTDYEQYF. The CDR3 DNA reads TGTGCCAGCAGTTCCGGGACAGACTACGAGCAGTACTTC.

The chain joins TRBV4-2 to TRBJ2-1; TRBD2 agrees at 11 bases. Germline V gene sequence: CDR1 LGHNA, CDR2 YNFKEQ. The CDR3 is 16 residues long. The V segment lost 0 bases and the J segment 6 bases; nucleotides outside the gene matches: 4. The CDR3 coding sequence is TGTGCCAGCAGCCAAGATAGTAGCGGGAGGGCCAATGAGCAGTTCTTC. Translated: CASSQDSSGRANEQFF.

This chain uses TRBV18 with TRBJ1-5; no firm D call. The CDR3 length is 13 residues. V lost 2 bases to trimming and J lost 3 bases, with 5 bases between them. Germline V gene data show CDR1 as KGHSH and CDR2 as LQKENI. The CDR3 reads CASSPSSNQPQHF. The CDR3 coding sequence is TGTGCCAGCTCACCATCCTCCAATCAGCCCCAGCATTTT.

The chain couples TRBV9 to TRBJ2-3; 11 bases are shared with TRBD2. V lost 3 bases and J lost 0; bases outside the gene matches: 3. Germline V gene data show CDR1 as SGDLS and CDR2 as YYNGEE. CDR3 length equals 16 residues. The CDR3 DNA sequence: TGTGCCAGCAGCGAGGTAGCGGGAGGGAGCACAGATACGCAGTATTTT. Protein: CASSEVAGGSTDTQYF.

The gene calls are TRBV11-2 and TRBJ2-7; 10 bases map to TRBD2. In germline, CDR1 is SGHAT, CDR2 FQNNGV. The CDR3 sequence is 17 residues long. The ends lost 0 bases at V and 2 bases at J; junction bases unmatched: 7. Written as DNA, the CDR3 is TGTGCCAGCAGCTTAGATCTCGGACTAGCGGTAACCTACGAGCAGTACTTC. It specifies CASSLDLGLAVTYEQYF.

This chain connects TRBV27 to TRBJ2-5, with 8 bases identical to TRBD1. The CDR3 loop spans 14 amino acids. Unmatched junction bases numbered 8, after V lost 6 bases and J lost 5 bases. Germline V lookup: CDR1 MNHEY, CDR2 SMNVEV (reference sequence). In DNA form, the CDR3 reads TGTGCCAGCAGCAAGGGACAGGTTGGGGAGACCCAGTACTTC. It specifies CASSKGQVGETQYF.

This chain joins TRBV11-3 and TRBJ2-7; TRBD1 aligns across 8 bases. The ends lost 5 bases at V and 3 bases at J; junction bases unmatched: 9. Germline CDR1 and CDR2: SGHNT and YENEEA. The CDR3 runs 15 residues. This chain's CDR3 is CASSPHGTGGYEQYF. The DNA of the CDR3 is TGTGCCAGCAGCCCTCATGGCACAGGGGGCTACGAGCAGTACTTC.

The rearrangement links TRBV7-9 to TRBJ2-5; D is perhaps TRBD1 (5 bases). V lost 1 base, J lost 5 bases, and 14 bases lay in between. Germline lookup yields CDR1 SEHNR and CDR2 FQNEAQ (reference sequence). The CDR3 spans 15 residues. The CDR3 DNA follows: TGTGCCAGCAGCTTAGGGGCAGGGTCCGAGGAGACCCAGTACTTC. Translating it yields CASSLGAGSEETQYF.